This T cell receptor beta chain appears in the sequencing data of a study of cytomegalovirus exposure and HLA in healthy donors. Regarding the study as a whole: In a later analysis, across HLA loci, associated TCR counts were highest for DRB1, lowest for HLA-C. For most TCR beta V segments, an earlier analysis put the productive rate at about 87% or about 30% of the time.

Healthy bone marrow donors made up the donor group. Amplification used 60 Vbeta primers and 13 Jbeta primers. Original processing methods: An analysis that came later counted 77 million or so unique TCR beta chains, roughly 11 million shared. TCRdb's table, derived via immunoSEQ multiplex PCR, lists solely in-frame clones and lacks some. That table gives V, J and clone size, and the DNA gave D and trimming. The sample shows about 120,000 clones, about 76% of them seen only once. As concerns this clone: Its antigen is unknown.

Germline values: CDR1 LNHDA, CDR2 SQIVND (reference sequence). The CDR3 contains 17 residues. J was trimmed by 0 bases and V by 6 bases; bases with no gene match: 8. Material for sequencing was PBMCs. This clonotype was sampled from a woman under 40 in good health and CMV-seronegative. The chain employs TRBV19 and TRBJ2-2; 9 bases are shared with TRBD1. CDR3 in DNA: TGTGCCAGTAGAACGGGACAGGGCTCGTCGAACACCGGGGAGCTGTTTTTT. Translation gives CASRTGQGSSNTGELFF. Full variable domain (remainder filled in from reference TRBV19 and TRBJ2-2): DGGITQSPKYLFRKEGQNVTLSCEQNLNHDAMYWYRQDPGQGLRLIYYSQIVNDFQKGDIAEGYSVSREKKESFPLTVTSAQKNPTAFYLCASRTGQGSSNTGELFFGEGSRLTVL.